This is a list of T cell receptor beta chains from one sample in a study of blood T cell repertoires in COVID-19. Here immunoSEQ multiplex PCR was the method, and the copy in TCRdb shows in-frame clones only, minus some. The sample gives around 110,000 clones, around three quarters of which show up once; roughly 17% is in the top ten. The sample taken for sequencing was peripheral blood. The receptors here all came from a man between 60 and 70 years old with active or convalescent COVID-19. The conserved cysteine and the conserved F or W are not part of the CDR3 here.

CDR3 protein: ASSKDRDEQY; V gene: TRBV11-1; J gene: TRBJ2-7
CDR3 protein: ATSNLGGQGEIGGEKLF; V gene: TRBV24-1; J gene: TRBJ1-4
CDR3 protein: ATSDNRVPKNIQY; V gene: TRBV24-1; J gene: TRBJ2-4
CDR3 protein: ASSQGRHHTEAF; V gene: TRBV3-1/TRBV3-2; J gene: TRBJ1-1
CDR3 protein: ASSYEGTGYT; V gene: TRBV6-2/TRBV6-3; J gene: TRBJ1-2
CDR3 protein: ASSLFGSGGTAYNSPLH; V gene: TRBV28; J gene: TRBJ1-6
CDR3 protein: ASSYPVSPGTDTQY; V gene: TRBV5-5; J gene: TRBJ2-3
CDR3 protein: ASRASGSSYEQY; V gene: TRBV5-1; J gene: TRBJ2-7
CDR3 protein: ASSLTQGASYNEQF; V gene: TRBV7-2; J gene: TRBJ2-1
CDR3 protein: ASSLTGDYGYT; V gene: TRBV27; J gene: TRBJ1-2
CDR3 protein: ASSYSPEGTQY; V gene: TRBV6-6; J gene: TRBJ2-5
CDR3 protein: ASSLQGALGYEQY; V gene: TRBV5-4; J gene: TRBJ2-7
CDR3 protein: ASSQVGGGVPDTQY; V gene: TRBV4-3; J gene: TRBJ2-3
CDR3 protein: ASMERFEQF; V gene: TRBV5-1; J gene: TRBJ2-1
CDR3 protein: ASSEVGRWAF; V gene: TRBV6-1; J gene: TRBJ1-1
CDR3 protein: ASSPPSPGTGPGGEQY; V gene: TRBV7-9; J gene: TRBJ2-7
CDR3 protein: ASSVLSGYQETQY; V gene: TRBV9; J gene: TRBJ2-5
CDR3 protein: ATAVRAGGSYNEQF; V gene: TRBV24-1; J gene: TRBJ2-1
CDR3 protein: ASSPGSGSPNEKLF; V gene: TRBV5-1; J gene: TRBJ1-4
CDR3 protein: ASSGDSVNTEAF; V gene: TRBV18; J gene: TRBJ1-1
CDR3 protein: ASSLTGAGVSDTQY; V gene: TRBV7-3; J gene: TRBJ2-3
CDR3 protein: ATHSGGQPQH; V gene: TRBV28; J gene: TRBJ1-5
CDR3 protein: ASSLGGGTEAF; V gene: TRBV9; J gene: TRBJ1-1
CDR3 protein: ASSLEYGGTTNQPQH; V gene: TRBV7-9; J gene: TRBJ1-5
CDR3 protein: ASSLGAGLAANEQF; V gene: TRBV7-6; J gene: TRBJ2-1
CDR3 protein: ASSPHDPRVRDSPLH; V gene: TRBV4-1; J gene: TRBJ1-6
CDR3 protein: AIRAPGQGVPEAF; V gene: TRBV10-3; J gene: TRBJ1-1
CDR3 protein: ASSQDPGFGGNTIY; V gene: TRBV4-3; J gene: TRBJ1-3
CDR3 protein: ASSQDRGRTGELF; V gene: TRBV4-3; J gene: TRBJ2-2
CDR3 protein: ASSLHGVHNSPLH; V gene: TRBV27; J gene: TRBJ1-6
CDR3 protein: ASSVGPGTNTGELF; V gene: TRBV9; J gene: TRBJ2-2
CDR3 protein: ASRDSHADTEAF; V gene: TRBV18; J gene: TRBJ1-1
CDR3 protein: ASSLTGTSADTQY; V gene: TRBV7-8; J gene: TRBJ2-3
CDR3 protein: ASSSRMNRERESPYEQY; V gene: TRBV2; J gene: TRBJ2-7
CDR3 protein: ASSMASVPDTQY; V gene: TRBV19; J gene: TRBJ2-3
CDR3 protein: ASSLTSGSRETQY; V gene: TRBV7-3; J gene: TRBJ2-5
CDR3 protein: ASSLGQGGGYT; V gene: TRBV5-1; J gene: TRBJ1-2
CDR3 protein: ASSLTGGVTEAF; V gene: TRBV5-8; J gene: TRBJ1-1
CDR3 protein: ASSLQGAGELF; V gene: TRBV12-3/TRBV12-4; J gene: TRBJ2-2
CDR3 protein: ASSQRTGAVANTGELF; V gene: TRBV14; J gene: TRBJ2-2
CDR3 protein: ASKEGNTEAF; V gene: TRBV7-2; J gene: TRBJ1-1
CDR3 protein: ASSLDTGTDTQY; V gene: TRBV5-5; J gene: TRBJ2-3
CDR3 protein: ATSENRGLAF; V gene: TRBV24-1; J gene: TRBJ1-1
CDR3 protein: ASTPLAGVDEQY; V gene: TRBV5-5; J gene: TRBJ2-7
CDR3 protein: ASSPIGSSYNEQF; V gene: TRBV7-3; J gene: TRBJ2-1
CDR3 protein: ASSFGQGLNQPQH; V gene: TRBV7-2; J gene: TRBJ1-5
CDR3 protein: ASSVGQGTYEQY; V gene: TRBV9; J gene: TRBJ2-7
CDR3 protein: ASSSWTSGRIFSYNEQF; V gene: TRBV28; J gene: TRBJ2-1
CDR3 protein: ASGTQFPGGGEQF; V gene: TRBV12-5; J gene: TRBJ2-1
CDR3 protein: ASSYGAPSQPQH; V gene: TRBV6-2/TRBV6-3; J gene: TRBJ1-5
CDR3 protein: ASSLTLTLREQY; V gene: TRBV28; J gene: TRBJ2-7
CDR3 protein: ASSFSEDNEQF; V gene: TRBV5-4; J gene: TRBJ2-1
CDR3 protein: ASSEWGLGGYGYT; V gene: TRBV25-1; J gene: TRBJ1-2
CDR3 protein: ASSPGGLDSHGELF; V gene: TRBV7-3; J gene: TRBJ2-2
CDR3 protein: ASSLVRLAAYEQY; V gene: TRBV7-2; J gene: TRBJ2-7
CDR3 protein: ASSITGRTYEQY; V gene: TRBV19; J gene: TRBJ2-7
CDR3 protein: ARARGNTGELF; V gene: TRBV7-2; J gene: TRBJ2-2
CDR3 protein: ASSWTANTEAF; V gene: TRBV27; J gene: TRBJ1-1
CDR3 protein: ASSVAGGPYEQY; V gene: TRBV10-1; J gene: TRBJ2-7